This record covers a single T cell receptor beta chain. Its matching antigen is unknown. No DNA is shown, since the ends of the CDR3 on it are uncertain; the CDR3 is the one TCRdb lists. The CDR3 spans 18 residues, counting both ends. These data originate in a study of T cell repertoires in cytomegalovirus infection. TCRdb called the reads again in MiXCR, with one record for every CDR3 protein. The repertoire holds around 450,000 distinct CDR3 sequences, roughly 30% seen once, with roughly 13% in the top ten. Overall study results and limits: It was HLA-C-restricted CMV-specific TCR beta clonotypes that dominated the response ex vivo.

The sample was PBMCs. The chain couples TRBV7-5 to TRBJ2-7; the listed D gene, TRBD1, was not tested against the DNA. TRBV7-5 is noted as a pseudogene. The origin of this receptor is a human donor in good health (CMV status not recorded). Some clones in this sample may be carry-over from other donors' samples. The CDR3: CISVPEATGQTFSYEQNF.